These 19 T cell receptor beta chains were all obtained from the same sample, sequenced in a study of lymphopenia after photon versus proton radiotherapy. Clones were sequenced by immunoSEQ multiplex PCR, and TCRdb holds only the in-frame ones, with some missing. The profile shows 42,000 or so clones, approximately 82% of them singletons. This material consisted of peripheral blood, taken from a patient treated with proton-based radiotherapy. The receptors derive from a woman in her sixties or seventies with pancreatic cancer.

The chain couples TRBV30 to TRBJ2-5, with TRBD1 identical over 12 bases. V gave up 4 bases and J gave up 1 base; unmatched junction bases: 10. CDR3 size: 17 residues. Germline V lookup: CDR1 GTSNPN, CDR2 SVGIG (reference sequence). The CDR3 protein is CAWTPGQGARLQETQYF. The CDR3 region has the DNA TGTGCCTGGACCCCGGGACAGGGGGCCAGGCTCCAAGAGACCCAGTACTTC.

CDR3 sequence (DNA): TGTGCCAGTAGTACGACAGCAATGAACACTGAAGCTTTCTTT. This translates into CASSTTAMNTEAFF. This chain connects TRBV19 to TRBJ1-1; maybe TRBD1 (5 bases). The germline CDR1 and CDR2 sequences are LNHDA and SQIVND (reference sequence). The CDR3 extends over 14 amino acids. With 4 bases removed from V and 0 bases from J, the gap between germline ends came to 9 bases.

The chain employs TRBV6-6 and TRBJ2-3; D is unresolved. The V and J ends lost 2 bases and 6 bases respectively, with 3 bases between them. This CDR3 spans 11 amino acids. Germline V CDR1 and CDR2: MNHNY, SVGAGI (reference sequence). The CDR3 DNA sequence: TGTGCCAGCAGTTACGGTGATACGCAGTATTTT. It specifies CASSYGDTQYF.

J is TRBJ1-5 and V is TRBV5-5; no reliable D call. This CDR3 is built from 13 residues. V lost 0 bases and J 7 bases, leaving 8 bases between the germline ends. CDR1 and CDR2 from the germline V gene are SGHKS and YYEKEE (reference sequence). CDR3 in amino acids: CASSLDADQPQHF. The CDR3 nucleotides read TGTGCCAGCAGCTTGGATGCGGACCAGCCCCAGCATTTT. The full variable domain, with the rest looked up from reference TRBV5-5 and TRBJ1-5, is DAGVTQSPTHLIKTRGQQVTLRCSPISGHKSVSWYQQVLGQGPQFIFQYYEKEERGRGNFPDRFSARQFPNYSSELNVNALLLGDSALYLCASSLDADQPQHFGDGTRLSIL.

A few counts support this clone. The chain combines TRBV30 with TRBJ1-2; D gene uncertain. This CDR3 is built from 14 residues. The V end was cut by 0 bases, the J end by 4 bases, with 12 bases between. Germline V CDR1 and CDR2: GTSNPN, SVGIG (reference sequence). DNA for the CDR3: TGTGCCTGGAGTGTACGGCGGGATTCCTATGGCTACACCTTC. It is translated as CAWSVRRDSYGYTF.

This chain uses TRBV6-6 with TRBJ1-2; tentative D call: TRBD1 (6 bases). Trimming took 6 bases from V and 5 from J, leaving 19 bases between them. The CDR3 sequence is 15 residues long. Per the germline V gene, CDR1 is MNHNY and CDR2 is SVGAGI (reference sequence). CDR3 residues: CASSPSVQGGYGYTF. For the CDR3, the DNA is TGTGCCAGCAGCCCCTCAGTACAGGGAGGATATGGCTACACCTTC.

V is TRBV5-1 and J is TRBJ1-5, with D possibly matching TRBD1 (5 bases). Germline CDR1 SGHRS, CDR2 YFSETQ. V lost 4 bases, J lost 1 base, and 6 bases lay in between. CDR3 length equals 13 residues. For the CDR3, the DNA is TGCGCCAGCAGCCGGGACAGCAATCAGCCCCAGCATTTT. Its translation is CASSRDSNQPQHF.

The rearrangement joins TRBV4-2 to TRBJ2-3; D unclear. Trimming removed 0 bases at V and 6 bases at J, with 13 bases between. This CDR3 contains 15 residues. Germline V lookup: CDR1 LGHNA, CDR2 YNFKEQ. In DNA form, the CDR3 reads TGTGCCAGCAGCCAAGAGAGGCAGTCTGTGGATACGCAGTATTTT. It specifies CASSQERQSVDTQYF.

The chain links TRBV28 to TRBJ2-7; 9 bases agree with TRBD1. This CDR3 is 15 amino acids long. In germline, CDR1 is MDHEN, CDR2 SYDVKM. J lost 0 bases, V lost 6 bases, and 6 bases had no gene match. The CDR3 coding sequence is TGTGCCAGCAGGACCGGGACAGGGCACTCCTACGAGCAGTACTTC. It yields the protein CASRTGTGHSYEQYF.

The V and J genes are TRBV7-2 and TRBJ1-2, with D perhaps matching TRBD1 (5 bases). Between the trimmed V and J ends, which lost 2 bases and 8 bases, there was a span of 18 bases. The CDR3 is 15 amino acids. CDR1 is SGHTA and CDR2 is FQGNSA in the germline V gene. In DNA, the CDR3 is TGTGCCAGCAGCTTATCCGGGGCTAACAGGTGGGGCTACACCTTC. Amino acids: CASSLSGANRWGYTF.

CDR3 residues: CASSFPNNEKLFF. CDR3 in DNA: TGTGCCAGCAGCTTCCCAAACAATGAAAAACTGTTTTTT. The genes are TRBV7-9 and TRBJ1-4; no clear D. V lost 3 bases, J lost 5 bases, and 7 bases lay in between. This CDR3 has 13 residues. In germline, CDR1 is SEHNR, CDR2 FQNEAQ (reference sequence).

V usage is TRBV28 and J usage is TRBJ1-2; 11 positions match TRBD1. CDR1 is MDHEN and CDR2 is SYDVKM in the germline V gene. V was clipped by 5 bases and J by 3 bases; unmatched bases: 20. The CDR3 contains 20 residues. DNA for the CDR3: TGTGCCAGCAGTCCAGAATCCAGACCGGGACAGGGGGAGGTTTACTATGGCTACACCTTC. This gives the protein CASSPESRPGQGEVYYGYTF.

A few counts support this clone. CDR3 region: CAIRDLAAESAGDTQYF. CDR3 DNA: TGTGCCATCAGGGACCTCGCGGCGGAGTCGGCGGGAGATACGCAGTATTTT. The genes are TRBV10-3 and TRBJ2-3; D possibly corresponds to TRBD2 (5 bases). V was trimmed by 6 bases and J by 5 bases, leaving 24 bases between them. The CDR3 is 17 residues long. CDR1 is ENHRY and CDR2 is SYGVKD in the germline V gene.

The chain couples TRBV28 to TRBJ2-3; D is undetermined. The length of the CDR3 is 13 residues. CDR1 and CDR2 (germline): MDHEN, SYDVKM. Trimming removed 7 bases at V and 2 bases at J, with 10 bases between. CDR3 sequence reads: CASNWPDTDTQYF. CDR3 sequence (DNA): TGTGCCAGCAACTGGCCCGACACAGATACGCAGTATTTT.

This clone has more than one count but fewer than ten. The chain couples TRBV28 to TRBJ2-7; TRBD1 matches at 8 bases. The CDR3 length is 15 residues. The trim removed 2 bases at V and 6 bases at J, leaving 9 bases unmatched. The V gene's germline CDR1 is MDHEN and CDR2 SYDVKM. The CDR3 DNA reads TGTGCCAGCAGTTTAAGTTGGCAGGGGGCTGGCGAGCAGTACTTC. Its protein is CASSLSWQGAGEQYF. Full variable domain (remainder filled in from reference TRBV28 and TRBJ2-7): DVKVTQSSRYLVKRTGEKVFLECVQDMDHENMFWYRQDPGLGLRLIYFSYDVKMKEKGDIPEGYSVSREKKERFSLILESASTNQTSMYLCASSLSWQGAGEQYFGPGTRLTVT.

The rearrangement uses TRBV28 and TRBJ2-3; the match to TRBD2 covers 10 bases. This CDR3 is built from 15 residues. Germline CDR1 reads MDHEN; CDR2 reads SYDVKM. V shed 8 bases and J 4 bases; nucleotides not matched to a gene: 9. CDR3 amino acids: CASVEREGRADTQYF. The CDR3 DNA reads TGTGCCAGCGTGGAGCGGGAGGGCCGCGCAGATACGCAGTATTTT.

The CDR3 loop reads CASSVRKGNEQFF. The CDR3 coding sequence is TGTGCCAGCAGCGTCCGTAAGGGAAATGAGCAGTTCTTC. This rearrangement joins TRBV7-6 to TRBJ2-1; no clear D. CDR1 and CDR2 from the germline V gene are SGHVS and FNYEAQ. The V gene lost 5 bases and the J gene lost 7 bases, with 12 bases spanning the gap. CDR3 size: 13 residues.

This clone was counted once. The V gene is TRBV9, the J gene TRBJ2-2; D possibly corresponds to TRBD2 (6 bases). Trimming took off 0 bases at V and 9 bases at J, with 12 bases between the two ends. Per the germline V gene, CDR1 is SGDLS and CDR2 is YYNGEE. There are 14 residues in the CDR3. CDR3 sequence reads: CASSVGGGGRELFF. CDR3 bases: TGTGCCAGCAGCGTAGGAGGAGGAGGGCGGGAGCTGTTTTTT.

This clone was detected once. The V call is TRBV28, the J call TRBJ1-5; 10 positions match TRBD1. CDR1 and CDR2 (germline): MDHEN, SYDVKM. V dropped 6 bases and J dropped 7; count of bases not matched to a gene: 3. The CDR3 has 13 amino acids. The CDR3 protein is CASRTTGGQPQHF. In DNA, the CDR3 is TGTGCCAGCAGAACGACAGGGGGCCAGCCCCAGCATTTT. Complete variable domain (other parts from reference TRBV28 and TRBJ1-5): DVKVTQSSRYLVKRTGEKVFLECVQDMDHENMFWYRQDPGLGLRLIYFSYDVKMKEKGDIPEGYSVSREKKERFSLILESASTNQTSMYLCASRTTGGQPQHFGDGTRLSIL.